The 15 T cell receptor beta chains below were found in one sample sequenced in a study of blood T cell repertoires in COVID-19. Profiled with immunoSEQ multiplex PCR; TCRdb holds only in-frame clones, not every one. The sample carries 250,000 to 300,000 clones, roughly 88% recorded once. Sequencing was done on a sample of PBMCs or T cells enriched from blood (not recorded which). The receptor source for this set is a woman aged 30 to 39 who had recovered from COVID-19.

The chain recombines TRBV2 with TRBJ1-1, with 9 bases aligning to TRBD1. Per the germline V gene, CDR1 is SNHLY and CDR2 is FYNNEI. The length of the CDR3 is 16 residues. V was pared by 11 bases and J by 5 bases, with 18 bases of the junction left unmatched. CDR3 sequence: CAGPYTGGAFSTEAFF. The CDR3 DNA follows: TGTGCCGGACCGTATACAGGGGGCGCGTTTTCTACTGAAGCTTTCTTT.

The V and J genes are TRBV5-6 and TRBJ1-1; D gene ambiguous. Germline lookup yields CDR1 SGHDT and CDR2 YYEEEE. V was clipped by 4 bases and J by 1 base, with 11 bases between them. The CDR3 covers 14 residues. The CDR3 nucleotides read TGTGCCAGCAGCCCACGGGTTTGGAACACTGAAGCTTTCTTT. Translation: CASSPRVWNTEAFF.

The rearrangement joins TRBV13 to TRBJ1-2, with 7 bases that match TRBD1. CDR3 length: 14 residues. J lost 8 bases, V lost 8 bases, and 14 bases had no gene match. In germline, CDR1 is PRHDT, CDR2 FYEKMQ (reference sequence). CDR3 nucleotide sequence: TGTGCCAGCCTACTAAGTGACAGGGAGGACGGCTACACCTTC. Its translation: CASLLSDREDGYTF.

This clone was seen only once. The chain uses TRBV29-1 and TRBJ2-5, with 7 bases that match TRBD1. V shed 4 bases and J 2 bases; nucleotides not matched to a gene: 4. The CDR3 covers 13 residues. CDR1 and CDR2 from the germline V gene are SQVTM and ANQGSEA. The CDR3 DNA reads as TGCAGCGTTGCCCCGGGACAGCAAGAGACCCAGTACTTC. It translates to CSVAPGQQETQYF.

The chain is built from TRBV7-8 and TRBJ2-7; D ambiguous. V was shortened by 0 bases and J by 5 bases, with 23 bases between the two germline ends. Looked up from germline, CDR1 is SGHVS and CDR2 is FQNEAQ. The CDR3 is made up of 18 amino acids. The CDR3 DNA is TGTGCCAGCAGCTTAGCGTTCCTAGGCCCGACCGAGGTCCACGAGCAGTACTTC. It codes for CASSLAFLGPTEVHEQYF.

The CDR3 DNA sequence: TGTGCCAGCAGCTGGGAGGACACTGAAGCTTTCTTT. Translating gives CASSWEDTEAFF. The chain couples TRBV5-4 to TRBJ1-1; D is uncertain. This CDR3 contains 12 residues. The V gene lost 3 bases and the J gene lost 3 bases, with 6 bases spanning the gap. Germline CDR1 reads SGHNT; CDR2 reads YYREEE (reference sequence).

This chain connects TRBV30 to TRBJ1-4; the D gene is possibly TRBD1 (5 bases). From germline, CDR1 is GTSNPN and CDR2 SVGIG (reference sequence). The CDR3 has 14 residues. With 0 bases removed from V and 7 bases from J, the gap between germline ends came to 12 bases. This chain's CDR3 is CAWSVGGVGEKLFF. The CDR3 DNA reads TGTGCCTGGAGTGTAGGAGGGGTTGGTGAAAAACTGTTTTTT. Full variable domain (remainder filled in from reference TRBV30 and TRBJ1-4): SQTIHQWPATLVQPVGSPLSLECTVEGTSNPNLYWYRQAAGRGLQLLFYSVGIGQISSEVPQNLSASRPQDRQFILSSKKLLLSDSGFYLCAWSVGGVGEKLFFGSGTQLSVL.

The rearrangement links TRBV6-5 to TRBJ1-2; D is perhaps TRBD1 (6 bases). V was pared by 8 bases and J by 5 bases, with 21 bases between. CDR3 length: 15 amino acids. Germline CDR1 and CDR2: MNHEY and SVGAGI. CDR3 sequence: CASYDIRTVVYGYTF. DNA for the CDR3: TGTGCCAGCTACGATATCAGGACAGTAGTTTATGGCTACACCTTC.

This clone was counted a single time. The CDR3 protein is CASSPIRDSHNEQFF. In nucleotides, the CDR3 is TGTGCCAGCTCACCAATACGGGACAGCCACAATGAGCAGTTCTTC. The V and J genes are TRBV18 and TRBJ2-1; 7 bases align to TRBD1. This CDR3 is 15 amino acids long. With 2 bases clipped from V and 5 bases from J, the junction kept 6 bases outside the gene matches. CDR1 and CDR2 (germline): KGHSH, LQKENI.

This clone was picked up a small number of times. The CDR3 spells CASSPGRGQGLMNTEAFF. In DNA, the CDR3 is TGTGCCAGCAGCCCTGGGCGGGGACAGGGACTTATGAACACTGAAGCTTTCTTT. The V gene is TRBV9, the J gene TRBJ1-1, with TRBD1 matching over 9 bases. Trimming at V came to 4 bases and at J to 0 bases, leaving 13 bases not matched to a gene. The CDR3 has 18 residues. Germline V gene sequence: CDR1 SGDLS, CDR2 YYNGEE.

This chain uses TRBV2 with TRBJ1-1; D unresolved. Germline V gene sequence: CDR1 SNHLY, CDR2 FYNNEI. The CDR3 contains 12 residues. Between the trimmed V and J ends, which lost 6 bases and 7 bases, there was a span of 12 bases. The CDR3 nucleotides are TGTGCCAGCAGCGGCAGGCCCATTGAAGCTTTCTTT. This gives the protein CASSGRPIEAFF.

This clone was observed a few times. This chain joins TRBV27 and TRBJ1-5; 8 positions agree with TRBD1. The CDR3 sequence is 15 residues long. V trimming: 6 bases; J trimming: 3 bases; junction bases outside the gene matches: 7. CDR1 is MNHEY and CDR2 is SMNVEV in the germline V gene (reference sequence). CDR3 loop: CASSGDRGSNQPQHF. The DNA for the CDR3 is TGTGCCAGCAGCGGCGACAGGGGATCCAATCAGCCCCAGCATTTT.

CDR3 in amino acids: CASSIMTSGGAETQYF. In nucleotides, the CDR3 is TGTGCCAGCAGTATAATGACTAGCGGGGGGGCAGAGACCCAGTACTTC. This chain connects TRBV28 to TRBJ2-5; 14 bases fit TRBD2. Germline V gene sequence: CDR1 MDHEN, CDR2 SYDVKM. The V and J ends lost 5 bases and 4 bases, in that order; junction bases with no gene match: 6. The CDR3 is 16 amino acids.

The chain uses TRBV7-9 and TRBJ2-2, with TRBD1 matching 7 bases. CDR3 length equals 18 residues. J gave up 4 bases and V 0 bases, and 11 bases lay outside the gene matches. Germline CDR1 SEHNR, CDR2 FQNEAQ (reference sequence). The CDR3 is CASSLALRQGRGTGELFF. CDR3 bases: TGTGCCAGCAGCTTAGCGCTGAGACAGGGTCGAGGCACCGGGGAGCTGTTTTTT.

This clone was found once. This chain connects TRBV29-1 to TRBJ1-2; D is ambiguous. V lost 3 bases and J 5 bases, leaving 10 bases between the germline ends. Germline V gene sequence: CDR1 SQVTM, CDR2 ANQGSEA. The CDR3 consists of 12 residues. The CDR3 is CSVDSLMYGYTF. As DNA, the CDR3 is TGCAGCGTTGATTCCCTTATGTATGGCTACACCTTC.